The 9 T cell receptor beta chains given below trace back to one sample, sequenced in a study of T cells after yellow fever vaccination. TCRdb processed the 5' RACE reads anew with MiXCR; each CDR3 protein has one entry. The sample yields 300,000 to 400,000 distinct CDR3 sequences, approximately 4.2% seen once. Specimen: PBMCs, collected 5 days after the yellow fever booster vaccination. The receptors originated from a man aged 18 to 29 who received the YFV17D yellow fever vaccine.

The J gene is TRBJ2-7, the V gene TRBV7-8; unclear D gene. This CDR3 spans 13 amino acids. CDR1 is SGHVS and CDR2 is FQNEAQ in the germline V gene. Trimming shortened V by 5 bases and J by 6 bases, and 14 bases separated the two germline ends. CDR3: CASSRNSRGEQYV. Written as DNA, the CDR3 is TGTGCCAGCAGCCGGAACAGTAGAGGCGAGCAGTACGTC.

In its sample, this clonotype was seen many times. The rearrangement links TRBV6-1 to TRBJ2-5; unclear D gene. This CDR3 spans 11 amino acids. Trimming shortened V by 1 base and J by 5 bases, and 2 bases separated the two germline ends. Germline CDR1 MNHNS, CDR2 SASEGT. CDR3 coding DNA: TGTGCCAGCAGTGAAGATGAGACCCAGTACTTC. Protein sequence: CASSEDETQYF.

The chain's CDR3 is CASSWARTDTQYF. The CDR3 DNA reads TGTGCCAGCAGTTGGGCCCGCACAGATACGCAGTATTTT. The chain joins TRBV6-5 to TRBJ2-3; no clear D gene. V lost 4 bases, J lost 1 base, and 6 bases lay in between. The CDR3 covers 13 residues. In germline, CDR1 is MNHEY, CDR2 SVGAGI.

The genes are TRBV20-1 and TRBJ2-7; D gene uncertain. V was trimmed by 3 bases and J by 0 bases, leaving 6 bases between them. Germline-derived CDR1 and CDR2 are DFQATT and SNEGSKA (reference sequence). The CDR3 has 12 residues. The CDR3 region is CSASRSSYEQYF. In nucleotides, the CDR3 is TGCAGTGCTAGTAGGAGCTCCTACGAGCAGTACTTC.

This clonotype has more than one count but fewer than ten. The chain is built from TRBV20-1 and TRBJ1-1; D is unclear. Germline V gives CDR1 DFQATT, CDR2 SNEGSKA (reference sequence). This CDR3 is built from 13 residues. V lost 3 bases and J lost 1, with 9 bases in between. The CDR3 spells CSARFPGNTEAFF. In nucleotides, the CDR3 is TGCAGTGCTAGGTTCCCCGGGAACACTGAAGCTTTCTTT.

This clonotype was counted ten times or more. The CDR3, as DNA: TGTGCCAGCAGCTTTCAGTTCGCGGGACAAATTCAAGAGACCCAGTACTTC. Protein product: CASSFQFAGQIQETQYF. J is TRBJ2-5 and V is TRBV5-5, with D perhaps being TRBD1 or TRBD2 (6 bases each). The CDR3 is 17 amino acids. V was pared by 2 bases and J by 2 bases, with 19 bases between. Germline V CDR1 and CDR2: SGHKS, YYEKEE (reference sequence).

The chain carries TRBV7-8 and TRBJ2-3, with TRBD2 identical over 10 bases. CDR3 length: 15 residues. In germline, CDR1 is SGHVS, CDR2 FQNEAQ. J lost 6 bases, V lost 8 bases, and 11 bases had no gene match. The CDR3 sequence is CASQERGGLFDTQYF. In nucleotides, the CDR3 is TGTGCCAGCCAGGAGCGGGGGGGCCTATTTGATACGCAGTATTTT.

This clonotype was counted many times. V and J are TRBV13 and TRBJ1-3; 7 bases map to TRBD1. Trimming took 8 bases from V and 3 from J; bases not matched to a gene: 7. CDR3 size: 14 residues. Looked up from germline, CDR1 is PRHDT and CDR2 is FYEKMQ (reference sequence). The CDR3 nucleotides are TGTGCCAGCGGGCAGGGGGTACATGGAAACACCATATATTTT. It encodes CASGQGVHGNTIYF.

This clonotype appeared many times. This rearrangement joins TRBV5-6 to TRBJ2-5, with TRBD1 as a possible D gene (6 bases). The CDR3 spans 14 residues. Germline V gene sequence: CDR1 SGHDT, CDR2 YYEEEE. Trimming cost V 1 base and J 3 bases, with 10 bases left between them. CDR3 loop: CASSLRDIEETQYF. CDR3 in DNA: TGTGCCAGCAGCTTGCGGGACATAGAAGAGACCCAGTACTTC.